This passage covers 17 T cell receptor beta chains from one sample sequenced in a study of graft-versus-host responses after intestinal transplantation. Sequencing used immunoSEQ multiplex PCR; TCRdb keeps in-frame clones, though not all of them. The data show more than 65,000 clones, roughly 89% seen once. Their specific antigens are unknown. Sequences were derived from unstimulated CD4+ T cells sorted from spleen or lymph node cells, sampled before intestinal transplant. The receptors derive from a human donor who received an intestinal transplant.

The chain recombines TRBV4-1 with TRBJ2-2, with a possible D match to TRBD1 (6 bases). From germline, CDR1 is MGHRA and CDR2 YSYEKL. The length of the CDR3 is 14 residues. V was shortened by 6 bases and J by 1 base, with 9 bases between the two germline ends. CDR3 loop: CASRKDRNTGELFF. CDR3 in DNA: TGCGCCAGCAGGAAGGACAGGAACACCGGGGAGCTGTTTTTT.

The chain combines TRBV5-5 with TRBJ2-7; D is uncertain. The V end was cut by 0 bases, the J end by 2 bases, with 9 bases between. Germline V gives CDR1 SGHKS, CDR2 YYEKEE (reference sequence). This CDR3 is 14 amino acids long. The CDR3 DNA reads TGTGCCAGCAGCTTGGTACGCAGGCCCTACGAGCAGTACTTC. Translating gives CASSLVRRPYEQYF. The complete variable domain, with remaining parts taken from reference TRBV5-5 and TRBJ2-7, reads DAGVTQSPTHLIKTRGQQVTLRCSPISGHKSVSWYQQVLGQGPQFIFQYYEKEERGRGNFPDRFSARQFPNYSSELNVNALLLGDSALYLCASSLVRRPYEQYFGPGTRLTVT.

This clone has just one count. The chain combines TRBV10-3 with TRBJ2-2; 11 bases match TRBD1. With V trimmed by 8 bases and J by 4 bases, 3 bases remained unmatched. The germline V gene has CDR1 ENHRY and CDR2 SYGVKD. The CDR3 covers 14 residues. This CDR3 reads CAISGTGGTGELFF. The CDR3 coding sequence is TGTGCCATCTCCGGGACAGGGGGCACCGGGGAGCTGTTTTTT.

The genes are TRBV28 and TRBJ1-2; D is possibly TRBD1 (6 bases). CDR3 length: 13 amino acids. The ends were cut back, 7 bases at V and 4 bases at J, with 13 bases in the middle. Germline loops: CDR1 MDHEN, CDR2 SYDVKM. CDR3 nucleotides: TGTGCCAGCACTCAACAGGGCTTCTATGGCTACACCTTC. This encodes CASTQQGFYGYTF.

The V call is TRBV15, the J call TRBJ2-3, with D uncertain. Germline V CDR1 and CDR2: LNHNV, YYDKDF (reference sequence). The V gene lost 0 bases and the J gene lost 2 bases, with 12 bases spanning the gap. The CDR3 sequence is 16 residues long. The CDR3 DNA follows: TGTGCCACCAGCAGAGATCGTTTCAGGCCCACAGATACGCAGTATTTT. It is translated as CATSRDRFRPTDTQYF.

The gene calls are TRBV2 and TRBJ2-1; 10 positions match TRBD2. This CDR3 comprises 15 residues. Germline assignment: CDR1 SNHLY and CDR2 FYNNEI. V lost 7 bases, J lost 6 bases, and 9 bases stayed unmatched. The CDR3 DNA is TGTGCCAGCATTGCCTCTAGCGGGAGATTCAATGAGCAGTTCTTC. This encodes CASIASSGRFNEQFF.

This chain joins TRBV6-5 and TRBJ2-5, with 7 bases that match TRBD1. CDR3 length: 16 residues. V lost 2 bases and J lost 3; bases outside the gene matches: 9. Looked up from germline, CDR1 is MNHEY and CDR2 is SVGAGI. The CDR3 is CASSYRRGLQKETQYF. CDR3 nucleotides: TGTGCCAGCAGTTACCGAAGGGGGCTTCAGAAAGAGACCCAGTACTTC.

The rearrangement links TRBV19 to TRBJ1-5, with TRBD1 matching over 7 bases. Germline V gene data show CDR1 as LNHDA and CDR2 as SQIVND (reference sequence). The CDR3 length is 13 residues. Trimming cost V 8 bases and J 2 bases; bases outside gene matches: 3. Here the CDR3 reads CASSRGRNQPQHF. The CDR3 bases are TGTGCCAGTTCTAGGGGGCGCAATCAGCCCCAGCATTTT.

The CDR3 DNA reads TGTGCCAGCTCACCACCGGGGAGCCACACCTTC. It is translated as CASSPPGSHTF. The chain couples TRBV18 to TRBJ1-2; D is uncertain. V was shortened by 0 bases and J by 12 bases, with 8 bases between the two germline ends. Germline-derived CDR1 and CDR2 are KGHSH and LQKENI. This CDR3 is 11 amino acids long.

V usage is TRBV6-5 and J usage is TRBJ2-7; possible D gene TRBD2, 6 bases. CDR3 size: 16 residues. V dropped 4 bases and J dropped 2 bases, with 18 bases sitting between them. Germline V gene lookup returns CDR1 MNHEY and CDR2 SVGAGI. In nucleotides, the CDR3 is TGTGCCAGCAGTTCCAGAATAGCGGACGTCACCTACGAGCAGTACTTC. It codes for CASSSRIADVTYEQYF.

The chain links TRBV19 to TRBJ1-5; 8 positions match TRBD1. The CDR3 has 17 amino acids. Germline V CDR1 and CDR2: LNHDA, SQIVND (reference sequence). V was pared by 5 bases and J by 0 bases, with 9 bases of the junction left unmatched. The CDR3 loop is CASSLMTGASSNQPQHF. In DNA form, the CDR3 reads TGTGCCAGTAGTTTGATGACAGGGGCAAGTAGCAATCAGCCCCAGCATTTT. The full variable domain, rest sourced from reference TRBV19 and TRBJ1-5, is DGGITQSPKYLFRKEGQNVTLSCEQNLNHDAMYWYRQDPGQGLRLIYYSQIVNDFQKGDIAEGYSVSREKKESFPLTVTSAQKNPTAFYLCASSLMTGASSNQPQHFGDGTRLSIL.

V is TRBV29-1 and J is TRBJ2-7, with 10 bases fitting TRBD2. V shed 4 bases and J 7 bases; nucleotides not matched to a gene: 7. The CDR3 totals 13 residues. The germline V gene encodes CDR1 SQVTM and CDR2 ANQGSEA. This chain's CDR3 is CSVVLAGKGEQYF. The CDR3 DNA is TGCAGCGTTGTACTAGCGGGGAAGGGGGAGCAGTACTTC.

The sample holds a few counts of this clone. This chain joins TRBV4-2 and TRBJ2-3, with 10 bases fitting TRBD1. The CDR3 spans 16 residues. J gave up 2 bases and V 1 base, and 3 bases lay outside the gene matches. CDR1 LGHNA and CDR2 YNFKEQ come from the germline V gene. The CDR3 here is CASSQGGTGATDTQYF. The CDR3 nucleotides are TGTGCCAGCAGCCAAGGCGGGACAGGGGCCACAGATACGCAGTATTTT.

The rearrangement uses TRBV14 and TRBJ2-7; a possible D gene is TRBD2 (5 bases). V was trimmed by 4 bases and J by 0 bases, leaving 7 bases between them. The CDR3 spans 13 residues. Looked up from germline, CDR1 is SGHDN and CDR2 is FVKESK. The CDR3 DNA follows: TGTGCCAGCAGCCCGGGGAACTCCTACGAGCAGTACTTC. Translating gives CASSPGNSYEQYF.

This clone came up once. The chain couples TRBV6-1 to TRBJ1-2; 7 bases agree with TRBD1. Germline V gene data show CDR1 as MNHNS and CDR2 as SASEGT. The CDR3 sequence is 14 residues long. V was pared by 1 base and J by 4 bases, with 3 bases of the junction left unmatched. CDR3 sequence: CASSEGQGGYGYTF. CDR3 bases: TGTGCCAGCAGTGAAGGTCAGGGGGGCTATGGCTACACCTTC.

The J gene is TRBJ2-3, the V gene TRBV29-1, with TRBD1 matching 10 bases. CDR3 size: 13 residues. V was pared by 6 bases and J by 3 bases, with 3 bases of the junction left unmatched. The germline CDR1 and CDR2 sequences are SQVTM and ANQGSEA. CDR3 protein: CSVGQGGTDTQYF. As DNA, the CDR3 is TGCAGCGTAGGACAGGGGGGGACAGATACGCAGTATTTT.

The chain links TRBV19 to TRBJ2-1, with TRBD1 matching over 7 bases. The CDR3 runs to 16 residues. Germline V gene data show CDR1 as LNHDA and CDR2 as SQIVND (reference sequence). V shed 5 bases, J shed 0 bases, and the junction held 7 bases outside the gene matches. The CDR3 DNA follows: TGTGCCAGTAGTCCGCCGACAGGGAACTCCTACAATGAGCAGTTCTTC. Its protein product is CASSPPTGNSYNEQFF.